A selection of T cell receptor beta chains follows, all from one sample in a study of T-cell reconstitution after alpha-beta-depleted transplantation in children. TCRdb re-analysed the PCR reads in MiXCR, keeping a single row per CDR3 protein. This sample has a few hundred thousand distinct CDR3 sequences; 15% to 20% occur once, and the top ten carry less than 30%. Specimen: PBMCs, mostly from graft donor cells, collected 360 days after TCRalphabeta/CD19-depleted stem cell transplant. Every receptor here comes from a boy less than two years old who had a stem cell transplant for Wiskott-Aldrich syndrome, so the T cells may come from the graft donor. The CDR3 runs from the conserved cysteine through the conserved F or W. Fields, in order: D gene, V gene, J gene, CDR3 protein. D genes are given only for firm matches.

.	TRBV12-3/TRBV12-4	TRBJ2-6	CASSKLRASSGANVLTF
.	TRBV20-1	TRBJ2-5	CSARDMTRETQYF
.	TRBV4-2	TRBJ2-4	CASSQDPTTGPKNIQYF
.	TRBV20-1	TRBJ1-5	CSAQHSRNQPQHF
.	TRBV12-3/TRBV12-4	TRBJ2-2	CASSLAQYGELFF
.	TRBV2	TRBJ2-5	CASRPHRVDQETQYF
TRBD2	TRBV5-1	TRBJ2-3	CASSSDIAGVGDTQYF
.	TRBV7-6	TRBJ2-2	CASTARDTGELFF
.	TRBV19	TRBJ2-2	CASSSHNTGELFF
.	TRBV11-3	TRBJ2-3	CASSRPLKGSPTQYF
.	TRBV14	TRBJ2-2	CASSHPGAGELFF
TRBD1	TRBV4-1	TRBJ2-7	CASRSTGQGVYEQYF
.	TRBV5-1	TRBJ2-3	CASSGVQGKTPDTQYF
TRBD1	TRBV10-3	TRBJ2-5	CAISEPTGDRGRETQYF
.	TRBV28	TRBJ2-7	CASSLVGSTYEQYF
TRBD1	TRBV24-1	TRBJ1-5	CATSATGGNQPQHF
TRBD2	TRBV12-3/TRBV12-4	TRBJ2-7	CASSFFPSGLIAYEQYF
TRBD2	TRBV5-1	TRBJ2-7	CASSLLAGAHEQYF
.	TRBV12-3/TRBV12-4	TRBJ2-1	CASRMSRRTGSSYNEQFF
TRBD2	TRBV12-3/TRBV12-4	TRBJ2-3	CASTLGPGGGSTDTQYF
.	TRBV7-2	TRBJ2-1	CASSYGVEQFF
.	TRBV12-3/TRBV12-4	TRBJ2-2	CASSPPARAPGELFF
TRBD1	TRBV12-3/TRBV12-4	TRBJ1-5	CASSFDRGNQPQHF
.	TRBV5-1	TRBJ2-4	CASSPSLIAKNIQYF
TRBD2	TRBV6-1	TRBJ2-2	CASTPVLWLAGAGELFF
.	TRBV5-1	TRBJ2-5	CASSPGSSAGQETQYF
.	TRBV10-3	TRBJ2-7	CAIGARDEQYF
.	TRBV18	TRBJ2-1	CASSPPGEGTNEQFF
.	TRBV6-1	TRBJ2-7	CASSEAGREQYF
.	TRBV10-1	TRBJ2-1	CASSELKSTDEQFF
TRBD2	TRBV11-2	TRBJ2-5	CASSLTSSRQETQYF
.	TRBV7-2	TRBJ2-5	CASSLWQETQYF
TRBD2	TRBV20-1	TRBJ2-3	CSANPGLAGTDTQYF
TRBD1	TRBV24-1	TRBJ2-7	CATSDSGGASYEQYF
.	TRBV19	TRBJ2-7	CASSMRDTLYEQYF
TRBD2	TRBV6-1	TRBJ2-3	CASSPRWTSGGAPDTQYF
.	TRBV5-6	TRBJ2-5	CASSLSGAGETQYF
.	TRBV5-1	TRBJ2-7	CASSLSDLSSYEQYF
.	TRBV5-1	TRBJ2-7	CASSLGGYTYEQYF
.	TRBV5-1	TRBJ2-7	CASSQQGWLSYEQYF
TRBD2	TRBV4-1	TRBJ2-1	CASSLGRWTRLASSFPFF
.	TRBV5-1	TRBJ2-2	CASSLASPGAGELFF
TRBD2	TRBV11-1	TRBJ2-1	CASSLARLAGRGYNEQFF
.	TRBV7-2	TRBJ2-3	CASSLGSGGGTDTQYF
.	TRBV27	TRBJ2-5	CASSPRGRAQETQYF
TRBD1	TRBV4-1	TRBJ2-5	CASSQEYFRDRVRETQYF
TRBD2	TRBV27	TRBJ2-2	CASSRAGASTGELFF